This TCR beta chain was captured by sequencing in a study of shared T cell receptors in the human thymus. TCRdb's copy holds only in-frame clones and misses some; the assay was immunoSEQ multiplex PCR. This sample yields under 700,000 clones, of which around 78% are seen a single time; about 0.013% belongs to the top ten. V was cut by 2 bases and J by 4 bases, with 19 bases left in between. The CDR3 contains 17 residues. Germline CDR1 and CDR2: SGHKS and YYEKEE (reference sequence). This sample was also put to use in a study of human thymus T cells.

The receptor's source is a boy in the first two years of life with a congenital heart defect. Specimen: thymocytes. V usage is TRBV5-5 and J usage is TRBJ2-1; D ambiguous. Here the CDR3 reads CASSLLRSSLPYNEQFF. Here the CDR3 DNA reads TGTGCCAGCAGCTTATTGAGGTCCAGTCTCCCTTACAATGAGCAGTTCTTC.